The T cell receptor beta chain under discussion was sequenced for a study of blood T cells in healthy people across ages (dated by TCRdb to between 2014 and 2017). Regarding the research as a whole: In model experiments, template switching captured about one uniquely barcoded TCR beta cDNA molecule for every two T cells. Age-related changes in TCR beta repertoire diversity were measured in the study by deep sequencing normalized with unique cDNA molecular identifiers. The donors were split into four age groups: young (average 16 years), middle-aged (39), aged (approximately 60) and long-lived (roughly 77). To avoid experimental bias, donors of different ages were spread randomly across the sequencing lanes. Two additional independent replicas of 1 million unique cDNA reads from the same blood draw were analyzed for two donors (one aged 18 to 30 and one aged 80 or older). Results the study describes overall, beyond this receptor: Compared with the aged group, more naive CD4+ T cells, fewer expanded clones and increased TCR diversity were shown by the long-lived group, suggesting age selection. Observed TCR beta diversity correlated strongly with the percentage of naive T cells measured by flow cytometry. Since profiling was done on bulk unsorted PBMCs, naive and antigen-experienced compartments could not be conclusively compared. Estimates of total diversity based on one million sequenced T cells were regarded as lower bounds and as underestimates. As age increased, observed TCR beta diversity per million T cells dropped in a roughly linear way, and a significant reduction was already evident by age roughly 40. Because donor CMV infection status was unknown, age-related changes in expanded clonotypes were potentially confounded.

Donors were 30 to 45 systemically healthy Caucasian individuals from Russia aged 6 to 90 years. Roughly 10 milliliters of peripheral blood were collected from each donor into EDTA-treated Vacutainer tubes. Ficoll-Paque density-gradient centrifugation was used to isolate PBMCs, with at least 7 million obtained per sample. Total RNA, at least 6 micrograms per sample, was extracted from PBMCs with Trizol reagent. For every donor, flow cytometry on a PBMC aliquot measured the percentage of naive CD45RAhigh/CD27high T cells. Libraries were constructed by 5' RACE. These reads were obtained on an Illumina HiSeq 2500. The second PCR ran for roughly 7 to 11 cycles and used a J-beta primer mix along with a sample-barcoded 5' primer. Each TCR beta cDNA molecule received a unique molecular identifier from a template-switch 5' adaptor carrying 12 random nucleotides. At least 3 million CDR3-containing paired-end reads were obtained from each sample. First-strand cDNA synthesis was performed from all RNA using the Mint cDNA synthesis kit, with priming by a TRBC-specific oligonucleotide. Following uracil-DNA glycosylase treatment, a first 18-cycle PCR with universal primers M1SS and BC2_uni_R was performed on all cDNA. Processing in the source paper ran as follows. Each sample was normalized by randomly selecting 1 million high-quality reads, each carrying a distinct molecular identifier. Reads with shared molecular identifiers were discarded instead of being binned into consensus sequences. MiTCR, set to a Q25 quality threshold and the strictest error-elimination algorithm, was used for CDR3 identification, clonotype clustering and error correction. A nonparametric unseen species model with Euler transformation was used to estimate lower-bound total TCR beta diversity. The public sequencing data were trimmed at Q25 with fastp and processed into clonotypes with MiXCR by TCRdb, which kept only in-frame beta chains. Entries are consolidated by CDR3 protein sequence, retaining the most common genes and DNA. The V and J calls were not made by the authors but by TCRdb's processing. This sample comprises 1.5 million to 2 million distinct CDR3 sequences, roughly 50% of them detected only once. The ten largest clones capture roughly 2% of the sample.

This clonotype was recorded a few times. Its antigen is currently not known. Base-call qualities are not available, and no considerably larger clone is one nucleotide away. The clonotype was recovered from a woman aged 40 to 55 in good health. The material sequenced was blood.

The CDR3 corresponds to CASSHLSGGSGSTDTQYF. The nucleotide sequence is given as TGCGCCAGCAGCCATTTGAGCGGGGGAAGTGGCAGCACAGATACGCAGTATTTT. This chain is built from TRBV4-3 and TRBJ2-3, with 8 middle bases fitting TRBD2. For CDR1 and CDR2, the germline V gene lists LGHNA and YSLEER. The CDR3 contains 18 residues, cysteine and phenylalanine counted. Of the read, only the CDR3 DNA is kept; its 54 bases are in frame from base 1. From V the trimming removes 3 bases and from J it removes 0 bases, while the gene matches leave 11 bases of the junction unaccounted for.